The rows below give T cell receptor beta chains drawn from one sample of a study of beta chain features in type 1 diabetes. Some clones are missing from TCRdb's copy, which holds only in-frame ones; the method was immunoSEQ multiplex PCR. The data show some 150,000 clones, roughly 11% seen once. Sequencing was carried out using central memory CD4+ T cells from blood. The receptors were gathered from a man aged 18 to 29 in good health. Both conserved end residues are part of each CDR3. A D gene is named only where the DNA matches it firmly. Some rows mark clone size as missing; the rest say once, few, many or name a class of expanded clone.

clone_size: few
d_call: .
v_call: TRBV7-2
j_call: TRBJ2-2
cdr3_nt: TGTGCCAGCAGCCTAACATGGGAGCTGTTTTTT
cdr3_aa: CASSLTWELFF

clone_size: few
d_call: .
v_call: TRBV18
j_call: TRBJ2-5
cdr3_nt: TGTGCCAGCTCAACAGACGGTAAAGAGACCCAGTACTTC
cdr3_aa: CASSTDGKETQYF

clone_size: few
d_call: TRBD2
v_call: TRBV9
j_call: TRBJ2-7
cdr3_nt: TGTGCCAGCAGCGTAGCCCCGACTAGCGGGGGGGCAGACGAGCAGTACTTC
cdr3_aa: CASSVAPTSGGADEQYF

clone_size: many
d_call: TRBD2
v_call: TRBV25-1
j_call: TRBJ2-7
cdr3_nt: TGTGCCAGCAGTGCCCCCGGCGGGGGGGCCTACGAGCAGTACTTC
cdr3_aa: CASSAPGGGAYEQYF

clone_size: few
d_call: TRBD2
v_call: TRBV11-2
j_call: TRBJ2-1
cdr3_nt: TGTGCCAGCAGCTTAAGCGGGATTGCAAATGAGCAGTTCTTC
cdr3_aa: CASSLSGIANEQFF

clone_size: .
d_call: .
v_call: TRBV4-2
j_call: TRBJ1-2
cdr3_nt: TGTGCCAGCAGCCAAGGGGAGACAGTCAACTATGGCTACACCTTC
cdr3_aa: CASSQGETVNYGYTF

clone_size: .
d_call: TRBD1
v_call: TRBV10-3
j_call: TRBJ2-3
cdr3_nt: TGTGCCTCGACGTCACCGGGACAGGGGGCAACAGATACGCAGTATTTT
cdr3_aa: CASTSPGQGATDTQYF

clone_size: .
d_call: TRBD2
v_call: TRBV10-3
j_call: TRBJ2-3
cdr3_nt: TGTGCCATCGGAACTAGCGGGACAGATACGCAGTATTTT
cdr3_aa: CAIGTSGTDTQYF

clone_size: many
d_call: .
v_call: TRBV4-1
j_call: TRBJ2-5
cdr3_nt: TGCGCCAGCAGCCAAGAGCTCCGGGGCACGGGGACCCAGTACTTC
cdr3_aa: CASSQELRGTGTQYF

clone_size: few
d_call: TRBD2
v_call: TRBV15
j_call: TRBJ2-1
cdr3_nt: TGTGCCACCAGCAGAGGACTAGCGGGATACAATGAGCAGTTCTTC
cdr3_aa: CATSRGLAGYNEQFF

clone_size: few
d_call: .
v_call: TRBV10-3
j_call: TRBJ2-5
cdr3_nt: TGTGCCATCAGTGACAGACAAGAGACCCAGTACTTC
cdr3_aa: CAISDRQETQYF

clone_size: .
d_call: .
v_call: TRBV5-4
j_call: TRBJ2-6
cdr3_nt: TGTGCCAGCAGGGCGAGCTCTGGGGCCAACGTCCTGACTTTC
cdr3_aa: CASRASSGANVLTF

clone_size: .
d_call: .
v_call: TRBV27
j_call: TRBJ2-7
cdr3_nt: TGTGCCAGCAGTTTAGGAGGAGCGGGCAGGCAGTACTTC
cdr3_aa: CASSLGGAGRQYF

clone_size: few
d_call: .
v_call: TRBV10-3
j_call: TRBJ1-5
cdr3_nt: TGTGCCATCAGTGACGGAAGCCTCAATCAGCCCCAGCATTTT
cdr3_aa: CAISDGSLNQPQHF

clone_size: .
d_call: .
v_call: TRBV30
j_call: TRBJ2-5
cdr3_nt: TGTGCCTGGAGTCCGCAGTACCGGGAGACCCAGTACTTC
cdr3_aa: CAWSPQYRETQYF

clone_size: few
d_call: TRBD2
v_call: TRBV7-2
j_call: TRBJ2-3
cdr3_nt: TGTGCCAGCAGCCGACTAGCTCGCACAGATACGCAGTATTTT
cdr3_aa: CASSRLARTDTQYF

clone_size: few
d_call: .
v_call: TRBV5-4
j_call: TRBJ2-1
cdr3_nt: TGTGCCAGCAGCTTGGTGAGGAGTGGGGCGAACAATGAGCAGTTCTTC
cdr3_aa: CASSLVRSGANNEQFF

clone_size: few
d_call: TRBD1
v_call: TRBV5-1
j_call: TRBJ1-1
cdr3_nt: TGCGCCAGCAGCGTCCGGGACAGGGGAACTGAAGCTTTCTTT
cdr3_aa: CASSVRDRGTEAFF

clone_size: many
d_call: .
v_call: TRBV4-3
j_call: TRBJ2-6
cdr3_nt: TGCGCCAGCAGCCAAGAGGTGGGCGGTGGGGCCAACGTCCTGACTTTC
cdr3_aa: CASSQEVGGGANVLTF

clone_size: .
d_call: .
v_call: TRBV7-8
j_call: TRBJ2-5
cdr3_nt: TGTGCCAGCAGCTCGGGGACCCAGTACTTC
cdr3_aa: CASSSGTQYF

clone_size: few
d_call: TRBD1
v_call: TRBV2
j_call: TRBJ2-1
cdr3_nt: TGTGCCAGCAGTGAACAGGGGGCGTTTCCCAATGAGCAGTTCTTC
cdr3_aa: CASSEQGAFPNEQFF

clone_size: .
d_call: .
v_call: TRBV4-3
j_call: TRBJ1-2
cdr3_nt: TGCGCCAGCAGCCAAGATACAGGGAAAAGCTATGGCTACACCTTC
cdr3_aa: CASSQDTGKSYGYTF